The source of this T cell receptor (beta chain) is a study of control samples from healthy donors and cancer patients. This CDR3 is built from 14 residues. Germline loops: CDR1 GTSNPN, CDR2 SVGIG (reference sequence). Trimming stripped 0 bases from V and 2 bases from J, with 10 bases between. Libraries were prepared by immunoSEQ multiplex PCR; TCRdb keeps only in-frame clonotypes and omits some of them. The sample has 130,000 to 150,000 clones, 75% to 90% seen once. This clonotype was sampled from a young man in good health. The material sequenced was blood. This chain links TRBV30 with TRBJ2-5; perhaps D is TRBD1 or TRBD2 (5 bases each). The DNA of the CDR3 is TGTGCCTGGAGTGTAAGGGACCTTCAAGAGACCCAGTACTTC. Translated, it gives CAWSVRDLQETQYF.